This T cell receptor beta chain is drawn from a study of a mutant IDH1 vaccine in newly diagnosed glioma. Study at large: Visit V12 was scheduled at week 35 and visit V13 at week 47.

Method: immunoSEQ multiplex PCR; TCRdb's copy keeps in-frame clones and lacks some. The data show 33,000 or so clones, roughly 80% seen once. V lost 7 bases and J lost 4, with 14 bases in between. In germline, CDR1 is WSHSY, CDR2 SAAADI. This CDR3 has 13 residues. Time point: week 35, safety follow-up. A 20-mer mutant IDH1 peptide at 300 ug was injected subcutaneously with topical imiquimod. Each patient was administered eight vaccinations, scheduled in weeks 1, 3, 5, 7, 11, 15, 19 and 23. For this clone: What it binds is unknown.

Source: PBMCs, taken from a glioma patient whose treatment included an IDH1 peptide vaccine. This TCR derives from a woman younger than 45 with glioma. Some clones in this sample may be carry-over from other donors' samples. The chain combines TRBV10-2 with TRBJ2-7; either TRBD1 or TRBD2 may supply D (6 bases each). The CDR3 here is CASTPGAPYEQYF. The CDR3 coding sequence is TGCGCCAGCACACCGGGGGCCCCGTACGAGCAGTACTTC.